This T cell receptor (beta chain) originates from a study of T cell repertoires in cytomegalovirus infection. Findings of the study overall: Dominant in the ex vivo response were TCR beta clonotypes restricted by HLA-C and specific for CMV.

In its sample, this clonotype was seen many times. Its cognate antigen is unknown. Germline V gives CDR1 SGHVS, CDR2 FQNEAQ. The CDR3 has 16 amino acids. V was pared by 2 bases and J by 6 bases, with 16 bases between. One entry per CDR3 protein results from TCRdb running MiXCR on the reads. The sample includes fewer than 950,000 distinct CDR3 sequences, 32% of them seen just once. The rearrangement uses TRBV7-8 and TRBJ1-4; D remains ambiguous. The receptor's source is a human donor in good health (CMV status not recorded). Some clones in this sample may be carry-over from other donors' samples. The sample in question was cultured CD8+ T cells from PBMCs, obtained from culture after CMV antigen stimulation. The CDR3 nucleotides read TGTGCCAGCAGCTTATTCAGCCGCGAGGTTTATGAAAAACTGTTTTTT. Translation: CASSLFSREVYEKLFF.